This T cell receptor (beta chain) was obtained from a study of blood T cell repertoires in COVID-19. The wider study: Specimens from acute and convalescent COVID-19 originated in the United States, Italy and Spain. T cells, B-cell-depleted T cells, or PBMCs supplied cDNA or gDNA.

This clone was detected once. Seattle's cohort entered during active infection and was followed longitudinally. Original methodology: Using reference gene primer amplification, nucleated cell counts were estimated. TCRdb's table, derived via immunoSEQ multiplex PCR, lists solely in-frame clones and lacks some. D and trimming come from the DNA, and the V and J calls and clone size come from that table. The table shows about 94,000 clones, with approximately 74% occurring only once. The CDR3 consists of 16 residues. Germline lookup yields CDR1 SGHDN and CDR2 FVKESK. The V gene end was trimmed by 0 bases and the J gene end by 5 bases; junction bases not matched to a gene: 9.

The origin of this receptor is a man aged 70 or older with COVID-19, enrolled during active disease. The sequenced sample consisted of peripheral blood. V gene TRBV14 combines with J gene TRBJ2-5, with TRBD2 matching over 7 bases. The CDR3, as DNA: TGTGCCAGCAGCCAAGACCTAGCGGCCGGGTGGGAGACCCAGTACTTC. It is translated as CASSQDLAAGWETQYF.